This T cell receptor beta chain was captured by sequencing in a study of blood T cell repertoires in COVID-19. Study as a whole: Some COVID-19 samples were acute and others convalescent; all came from the United States, Italy and Spain. From T cells, B-cell-depleted T cells, or PBMCs came the material, which was cDNA or gDNA.

In regard to this clone: Within the sample, other DNA sequences also encode this same CDR3.

The CDR3 totals 14 residues. The germline V gene encodes CDR1 SGHTA and CDR2 FQGNSA. The V gene lost 5 bases and the J gene lost 0 bases, with 11 bases spanning the gap. As processed by the authors: Estimation of nucleated cell counts was performed using reference gene primer amplification. The table came from immunoSEQ multiplex PCR; TCRdb's copy has only in-frame clones and leaves some out. V, J and clone size derive from that table, while D and trimming were established from the DNA sequence. The sample contains under 300,000 clones, around 81% of which appear only once. This chain uses TRBV7-2 with TRBJ2-7; D is unclear. This TCR came from a woman in her sixties or seventies with active or convalescent COVID-19. The material sequenced was peripheral blood. This chain's CDR3 is CASSPRRSSYEQYF. The CDR3 DNA reads as TGTGCCAGCAGCCCCCGTAGGAGCTCCTACGAGCAGTACTTC.